This T cell receptor beta chain emerged from a study of cytomegalovirus exposure and HLA in healthy donors. Note on this clone: Antigen: not known.

Primers for the PCR totalled 60 Vbeta and 13 Jbeta. Profiled with immunoSEQ multiplex PCR; TCRdb holds only in-frame clones, not every one. The sample lists 90,000 to 120,000 clones, roughly 80% occurring once. General observations from the study: Specificity of a few CMV-associated chains for CMV antigens was verified in vitro. Sequences of the TCR beta chain were said to predict the HLA-A and HLA-B alleles of most subjects accurately. On later analysis, the bulk of CMV-associated TCR beta chains appeared to be HLA-restricted.

This TCR was recovered from a young man in good health and CMV-seronegative. The sequenced material came from PBMCs.

This chain's CDR3 is CASSIVFNSGGASSSYNEQFF. The CDR3 DNA sequence: TGTGCCAGTAGTATAGTCTTCAATAGCGGGGGGGCTTCTAGCTCCTACAATGAGCAGTTCTTC. The V gene is TRBV19, the J gene TRBJ2-1; 11 nucleotides line up with TRBD2. After removal of 1 base from V and 0 bases from J, the junction contained 14 bases not matched to a gene. The CDR3 covers 21 residues. Per the germline V gene, CDR1 is LNHDA and CDR2 is SQIVND (reference sequence).